The 2 T cell receptor beta chains below were found in one sample sequenced in a study of neurological immune-mediated disorders. The time point was: longitudinal time-point 2. Each CDR3 protein is one row after TCRdb ran MiXCR on the 5' RACE reads. The data show some 60,000 distinct CDR3 sequences, with less than 10% seen just once and around 12% held by the top ten. Material: PBMCs. These receptors came from a young man in good health.

This clonotype occurred many times. V and J are TRBV28 and TRBJ1-1; D perhaps matches TRBD1 (6 bases). The V end was cut by 0 bases, the J end by 1 base, with 12 bases between. The CDR3 has 16 amino acids. Looked up from germline, CDR1 is MDHEN and CDR2 is SYDVKM. CDR3 protein: CASSLWGGRENTEAFF. CDR3 nucleotides: TGTGCCAGCAGTTTATGGGGGGGCAGGGAGAACACTGAAGCTTTCTTT.

This clonotype was seen at least ten times. The rearrangement links TRBV5-1 to TRBJ1-1; the D gene is possibly TRBD1 (6 bases). V was trimmed by 5 bases and J by 1 base, leaving 12 bases between them. The CDR3 extends over 14 amino acids. In germline, CDR1 is SGHRS, CDR2 YFSETQ. CDR3 bases: TGCGCCAGCAGTTTTTACAGGGAGAACACTGAAGCTTTCTTT. Amino acid sequence: CASSFYRENTEAFF.